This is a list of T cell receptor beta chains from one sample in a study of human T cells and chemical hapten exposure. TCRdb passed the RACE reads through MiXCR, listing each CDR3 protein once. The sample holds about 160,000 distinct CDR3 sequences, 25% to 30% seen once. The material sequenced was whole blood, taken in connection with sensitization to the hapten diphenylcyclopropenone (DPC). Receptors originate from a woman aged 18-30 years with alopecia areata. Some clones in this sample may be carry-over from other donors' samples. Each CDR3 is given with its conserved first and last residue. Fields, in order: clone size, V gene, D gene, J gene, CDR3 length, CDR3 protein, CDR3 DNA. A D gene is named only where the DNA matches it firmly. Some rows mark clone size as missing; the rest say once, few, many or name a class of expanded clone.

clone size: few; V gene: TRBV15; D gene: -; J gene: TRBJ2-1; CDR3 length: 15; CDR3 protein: CATSGSLSSYNEQFF; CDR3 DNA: TGTGCCACCAGCGGCTCACTGAGCTCCTACAATGAGCAGTTCTTC
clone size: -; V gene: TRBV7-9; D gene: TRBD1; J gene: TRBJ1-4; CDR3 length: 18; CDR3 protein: CASSLVGDRLSTNEKLFF; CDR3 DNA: TGTGCCAGCAGCTTAGTTGGGGACAGACTATCAACTAATGAAAAACTGTTTTTT
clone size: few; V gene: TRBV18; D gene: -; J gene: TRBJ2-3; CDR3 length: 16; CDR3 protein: CASSPPDGHITDTQYF; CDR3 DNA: TGTGCCAGCTCACCACCGGATGGACACATAACAGATACGCAGTATTTT
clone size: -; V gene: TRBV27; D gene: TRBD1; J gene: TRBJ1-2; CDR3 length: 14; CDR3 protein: CASSLMGQGNGYTF; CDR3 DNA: TGTGCCAGCAGTTTAATGGGACAGGGGAATGGCTACACCTTC
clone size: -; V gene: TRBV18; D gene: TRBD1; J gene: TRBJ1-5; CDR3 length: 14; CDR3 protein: CASSRDRRNQPQHF; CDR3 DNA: TGTGCCAGCTCAAGGGACAGAAGGAATCAGCCCCAGCATTTT
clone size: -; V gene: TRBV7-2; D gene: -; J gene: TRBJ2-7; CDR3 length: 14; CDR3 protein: CASSLVDPTYEQYF; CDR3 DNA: TGTGCCAGCAGCTTAGTGGACCCTACCTACGAGCAGTACTTC
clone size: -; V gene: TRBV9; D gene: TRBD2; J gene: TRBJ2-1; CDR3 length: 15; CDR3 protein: CASSVVSGIGGEQFF; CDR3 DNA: TGTGCCAGCAGCGTAGTTAGCGGGATAGGTGGTGAGCAGTTCTTC
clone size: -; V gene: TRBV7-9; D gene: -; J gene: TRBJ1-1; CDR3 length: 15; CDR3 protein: CASGDTGRLNTEAFF; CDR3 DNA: TGTGCCAGCGGCGATACAGGGCGACTGAACACTGAAGCTTTCTTT
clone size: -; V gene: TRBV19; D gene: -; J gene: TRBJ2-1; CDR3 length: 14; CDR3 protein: CASTSSGEWNEQFF; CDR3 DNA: TGTGCCAGTACAAGTTCAGGGGAGTGGAATGAGCAGTTCTTC
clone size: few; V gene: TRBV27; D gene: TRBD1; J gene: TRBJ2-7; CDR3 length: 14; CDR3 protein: CASTWRTGQDEQYF; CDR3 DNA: TGTGCCAGCACCTGGAGGACAGGGCAAGACGAGCAGTACTTC
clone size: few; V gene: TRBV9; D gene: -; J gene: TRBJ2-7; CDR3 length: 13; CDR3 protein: CASSVEEGREQYF; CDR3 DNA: TGTGCCAGCAGCGTAGAAGAGGGGCGCGAGCAGTACTTC
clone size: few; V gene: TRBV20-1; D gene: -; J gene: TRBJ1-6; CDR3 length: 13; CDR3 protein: CSARGGHNSPLHF; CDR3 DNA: TGCAGTGCTAGAGGGGGGCATAATTCACCCCTCCACTTT
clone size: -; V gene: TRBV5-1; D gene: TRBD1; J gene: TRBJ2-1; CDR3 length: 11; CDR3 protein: CASSSPGQNIF; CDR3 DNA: TGCGCCAGCAGCTCCCCGGGACAGAACATTTTC
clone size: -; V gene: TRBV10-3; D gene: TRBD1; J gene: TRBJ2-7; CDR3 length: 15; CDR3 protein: CAISESGQGDYEQYF; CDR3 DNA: TGTGCCATCAGTGAGTCGGGACAGGGGGACTACGAGCAGTACTTC
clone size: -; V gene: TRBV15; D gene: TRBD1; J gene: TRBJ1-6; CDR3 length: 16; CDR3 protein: CATSRDSRGVASPLHF; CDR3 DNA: TGTGCCACCAGCAGAGATAGCAGGGGGGTTGCTTCACCCCTCCACTTT
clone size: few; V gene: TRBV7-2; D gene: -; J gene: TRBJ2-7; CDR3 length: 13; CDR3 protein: CASSVPGRAVQYF; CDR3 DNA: TGTGCCAGCAGTGTGCCGGGTAGAGCGGTGCAGTACTTC
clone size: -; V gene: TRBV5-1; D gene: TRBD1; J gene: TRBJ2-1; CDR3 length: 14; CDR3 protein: CASSSGTGNNEQFF; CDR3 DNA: TGCGCCAGCAGCTCCGGGACAGGGAACAATGAGCAGTTCTTC
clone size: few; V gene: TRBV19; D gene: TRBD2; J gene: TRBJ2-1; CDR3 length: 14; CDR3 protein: CASSGTSGYNEQFF; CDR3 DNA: TGTGCCAGTAGTGGGACTAGCGGTTACAATGAGCAGTTCTTC
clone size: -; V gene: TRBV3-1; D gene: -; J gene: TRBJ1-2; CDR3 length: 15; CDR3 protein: CASSQDRAGINGYTF; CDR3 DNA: TGTGCCAGCAGCCAAGATCGGGCAGGGATAAATGGCTACACCTTC
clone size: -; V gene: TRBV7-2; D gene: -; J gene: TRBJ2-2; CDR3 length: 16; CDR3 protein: CASSLLLAENTGELFF; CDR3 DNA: TGTGCCAGCAGCTTACTACTAGCCGAGAACACCGGGGAGCTGTTTTTT
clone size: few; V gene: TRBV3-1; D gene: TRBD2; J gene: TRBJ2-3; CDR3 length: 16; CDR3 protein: CASSQDFAGGTDTQYF; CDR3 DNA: TGTGCCAGCAGCCAAGATTTTGCGGGGGGCACAGATACGCAGTATTTT
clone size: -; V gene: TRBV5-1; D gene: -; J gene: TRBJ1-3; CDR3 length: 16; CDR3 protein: CASSLYDGSSGNTIYF; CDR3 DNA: TGCGCCAGCAGCTTGTACGACGGGAGCTCTGGAAACACCATATATTTT
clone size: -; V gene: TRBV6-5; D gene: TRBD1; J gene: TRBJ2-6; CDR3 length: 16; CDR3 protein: CASSLTGYPGANVLTF; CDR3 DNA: TGTGCCAGCAGCTTGACAGGGTACCCTGGGGCCAACGTCCTGACTTTC
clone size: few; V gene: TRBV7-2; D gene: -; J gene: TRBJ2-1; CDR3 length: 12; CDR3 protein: CASSRPSQAQFF; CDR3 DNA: TGTGCCAGCAGCCGCCCCTCCCAAGCGCAGTTCTTC
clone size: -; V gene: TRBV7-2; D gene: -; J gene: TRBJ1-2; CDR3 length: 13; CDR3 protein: CASSLGTVYGYTF; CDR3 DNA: TGTGCCAGCAGCTTAGGGACAGTGTACGGCTACACCTTC
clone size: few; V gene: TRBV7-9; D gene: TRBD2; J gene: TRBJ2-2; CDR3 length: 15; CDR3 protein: CASSSRTSNTGELFF; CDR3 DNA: TGTGCCAGCAGCTCAAGGACTAGCAACACCGGGGAGCTGTTTTTT
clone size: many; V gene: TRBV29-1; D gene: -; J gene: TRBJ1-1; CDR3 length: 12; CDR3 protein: CSVPFRGTEAFF; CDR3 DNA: TGCAGCGTTCCCTTTCGGGGCACTGAAGCTTTCTTT
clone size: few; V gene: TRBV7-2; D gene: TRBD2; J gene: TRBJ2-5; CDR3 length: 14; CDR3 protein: CASSPPGLASTQYF; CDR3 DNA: TGTGCCAGCAGCCCTCCGGGACTAGCGTCGACCCAGTACTTC
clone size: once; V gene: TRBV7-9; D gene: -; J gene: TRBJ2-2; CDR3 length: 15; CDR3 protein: CASTTRGANTGELFF; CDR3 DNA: TGTGCCAGCACGACGAGGGGGGCGAACACCGGGGAGCTGTTTTTT